This entry lists 22 T cell receptor beta chains sequenced from one sample in a study of blood T cells in healthy people across ages. Sample-barcoded 5' priming and a J-beta primer mix drove a second PCR of roughly 7 to 11 cycles. From the 5' RACE reads, TCRdb called clonotypes with MiXCR, one entry per CDR3 protein. There are approximately 900,000 distinct CDR3 sequences in the sample; approximately 32% occur only once, and roughly a tenth lies in the top ten. These data also formed part of another study, on T cells of mothers and their children.

Sequencing input: blood. These receptors were obtained from a woman in her thirties or forties in good health.

About this clonotype: A read error may be the cause here, since a much bigger clone is one base away. The conserved closing phenylalanine or tryptophan is absent in this CDR3, likely reflecting a read error. This CDR3 reads CATSDSASQAYEQYC. The CDR3 DNA reads as TGTGCCACCAGTGATTCGGCATCACAGGCCTACGAGCAGTACTGC. V usage is TRBV24-1 and J usage is TRBJ2-7, with a weak D call TRBD1 (5 bases). The CDR3 is made up of 15 amino acids. The V end was cut by 2 bases, the J end by 2 bases, with 12 bases between. Looked up from germline, CDR1 is KGHDR and CDR2 is SFDVKD.

This clonotype was seen a few times. This chain links TRBV5-1 with TRBJ2-7, with D possibly TRBD1 on 6 matching bases. The CDR3 runs 16 residues. Germline V gene lookup returns CDR1 SGHRS and CDR2 YFSETQ. V lost 0 bases to trimming and J lost 0 bases, with 13 bases between them. The CDR3 DNA is TGCGCCAGCAGCTTGGGGGGCAGGGGCCTCTCCTACGAGCAGTACTTC. Protein product: CASSLGGRGLSYEQYF.

This clonotype has at least ten counts. The chain has TRBV7-9 and TRBJ2-1; 7 nucleotides line up with TRBD1. The CDR3 covers 16 residues. Trimming at V came to 4 bases and at J to 3 bases, leaving 9 bases not matched to a gene. Germline lookup yields CDR1 SEHNR and CDR2 FQNEAQ (reference sequence). For the CDR3, the DNA is TGTGCCAGCAGCTCACTCGGGACAGCAGACTACAATGAGCAGTTCTTC. Its translation: CASSSLGTADYNEQFF.

This clonotype was counted between two and nine times. The chain carries TRBV3-1 and TRBJ1-4; 9 bases map to TRBD1. Germline lookup yields CDR1 LGHDT and CDR2 YNNKEL (reference sequence). The CDR3 has 15 residues. The J segment lost 5 bases and the V segment lost 4 bases, leaving 5 bases of the junction unmatched. The CDR3: CASSPGQGANEKLFF. The CDR3 DNA reads TGTGCCAGCAGCCCGGGACAGGGCGCCAATGAAAAACTGTTTTTT.

This clonotype was observed a few times. This chain uses TRBV28 with TRBJ1-5, with 10 nucleotides matching TRBD1. Germline V gives CDR1 MDHEN, CDR2 SYDVKM. CDR3 length equals 15 residues. Trimming took 8 bases from V and 2 from J; bases not matched to a gene: 6. As DNA, the CDR3 is TGTGCCAGCGTGACAGGGGGCTTCGGCAATCAGCCCCAGCATTTT. Amino acids: CASVTGGFGNQPQHF.

This clonotype was picked up many times. This chain joins TRBV6-5 and TRBJ2-1; D is possibly TRBD2 (7 bases). V lost 2 bases and J 6 bases, leaving 14 bases between the germline ends. CDR3 size: 15 residues. The germline V gene has CDR1 MNHEY and CDR2 SVGAGI. Written as DNA, the CDR3 is TGTGCCAGCAGTTACGGGGGGGCTTACGGCAATGAGCAGTTCTTC. Residues: CASSYGGAYGNEQFF.

Many counts were recorded for this clonotype. The chain joins TRBV29-1 to TRBJ2-5; D may match TRBD1 or TRBD2 (5 bases each). Trimming removed 3 bases from V and 2 bases from J, with 13 bases in between. Germline values: CDR1 SQVTM, CDR2 ANQGSEA. The CDR3 has 14 amino acids. CDR3 sequence: CSVDPRGPQETQYF. DNA of the CDR3: TGCAGCGTTGACCCCCGGGGACCACAAGAGACCCAGTACTTC.

This clonotype was detected only once. This chain joins TRBV3-1 and TRBJ2-3; D ambiguous. Germline CDR1 LGHDT, CDR2 YNNKEL (reference sequence). The CDR3 spans 16 residues. Trimming removed 4 bases at V and 4 bases at J, with 18 bases between. CDR3 residues: CASSREVGRFADTQYF. CDR3 bases: TGTGCCAGCAGCCGAGAGGTAGGAAGGTTTGCAGATACGCAGTATTTT.

The chain carries TRBV12-3 or TRBV12-4 and TRBJ2-1; 13 bases agree with TRBD2. V shed 3 bases, J shed 3 bases, and the junction held 2 bases outside the gene matches. The length of the CDR3 is 16 residues. The CDR3 DNA reads TGTGCCAGCAGTTTCGGACTAGCGGGGGACTACAATGAGCAGTTCTTC. This gives the protein CASSFGLAGDYNEQFF.

This clonotype was picked up many times. The chain carries TRBV4-1 and TRBJ2-5, with 9 bases that match TRBD2. V shed 2 bases and J 2 bases; nucleotides not matched to a gene: 6. The germline V gene has CDR1 MGHRA and CDR2 YSYEKL. CDR3 length: 16 residues. The CDR3 reads CASSQQTSGNQETQYF. CDR3 sequence (DNA): TGCGCCAGCAGCCAACAGACTAGCGGAAATCAAGAGACCCAGTACTTC.

V is TRBV6-4 and J is TRBJ1-4; 9 positions agree with TRBD1. With V trimmed by 5 bases and J by 13 bases, 5 bases remained unmatched. CDR3 length: 12 amino acids. CDR1 and CDR2 (germline): MRHNA, SNTAGT. CDR3 sequence: CASSHKDRGLFF. CDR3 DNA: TGTGCCAGCAGTCACAAGGACAGGGGACTGTTTTTT.

The gene calls are TRBV11-2 and TRBJ2-4, with D perhaps TRBD1 (6 bases). Germline V gives CDR1 SGHAT, CDR2 FQNNGV. The CDR3 contains 17 residues. V lost 5 bases to trimming and J lost 0 bases, with 17 bases between them. CDR3 in DNA: TGTGCCAGCAGCCCAGAGACAGGACCCCTAGCCAAAAACATTCAGTACTTC. Translation: CASSPETGPLAKNIQYF.

This chain links TRBV12-3 or TRBV12-4 with TRBJ2-1; D possibly uses TRBD1 or TRBD2 (5 bases each). The CDR3 sequence is 12 residues long. V was clipped by 7 bases and J by 4 bases, with 8 bases between them. The CDR3 protein is CASTGTYNEQFF. The CDR3 bases are TGTGCCAGCACGGGGACGTACAATGAGCAGTTCTTC.

This rearrangement joins TRBV7-2 to TRBJ1-2; possibly TRBD1 for D (5 bases). Trimming pared 5 bases from V and 8 bases from J, leaving 18 bases between. CDR3 length equals 14 residues. CDR1 and CDR2 (germline): SGHTA, FQGNSA. The CDR3 sequence is CASSLPWGGGGYTF. The CDR3 region has the DNA TGTGCCAGCAGCCTCCCGTGGGGGGGGGGAGGCTACACCTTC.

Ten or more counts support this clonotype. The chain combines TRBV4-3 with TRBJ1-2, with D hard to call. The germline gives CDR1 LGHNA, CDR2 YSLEER. There are 15 residues in the CDR3. V was trimmed by 2 bases and J by 5 bases, leaving 15 bases between them. CDR3 DNA: TGCGCCAGCAGCCAAAGGAGACTAACCAATTATGGCTACACCTTC. As protein: CASSQRRLTNYGYTF.

The chain couples TRBV6-5 to TRBJ2-6, with 11 positions matching TRBD1. Trimming took 0 bases from V and 2 from J; bases not matched to a gene: 9. The CDR3 length is 20 residues. The germline CDR1 and CDR2 sequences are MNHEY and SVGAGI. The CDR3 loop reads CASSYSTGTGGIAGANVLTF. The DNA for the CDR3 is TGTGCCAGCAGTTACTCCACCGGGACAGGGGGAATTGCTGGGGCCAACGTCCTGACTTTC.

The chain recombines TRBV4-3 with TRBJ2-2, with D unclear. Germline V gives CDR1 LGHNA, CDR2 YSLEER. The V end lost 0 bases, the J end lost 0 bases, and 11 bases lay between the germline ends. This CDR3 has 17 residues. The CDR3 loop is CASSQEGIGTNTGELFF. The CDR3, as DNA: TGCGCCAGCAGCCAAGAAGGGATCGGCACGAACACCGGGGAGCTGTTTTTT.

The chain employs TRBV6-5 and TRBJ2-2, with 7 bases lining up with TRBD1. Looked up from germline, CDR1 is MNHEY and CDR2 is SVGAGI. V shed 10 bases, J shed 3 bases, and the junction held 8 bases outside the gene matches. This CDR3 spans 14 amino acids. DNA for the CDR3: TGTGCCACCAGAGACAGGGTCGACACCGGGGAGCTGTTTTTT. This gives the protein CATRDRVDTGELFF.

The V gene is TRBV6-4, the J gene TRBJ2-3, with D tentatively TRBD2 (6 bases). V dropped 8 bases and J dropped 2 bases, with 11 bases sitting between them. In germline, CDR1 is MRHNA, CDR2 SNTAGT. The CDR3 extends over 13 amino acids. Written as DNA, the CDR3 is TGTGCCAGCGGTGGAGGGAACACAGATACGCAGTATTTT. This translates into CASGGGNTDTQYF.

This clonotype was counted only a few times. The chain uses TRBV9 and TRBJ2-7; possibly TRBD2 for D (6 bases). Trimming took 3 bases from V and 7 from J, leaving 11 bases between them. Germline V gene data show CDR1 as SGDLS and CDR2 as YYNGEE. The CDR3 is 12 amino acids. The DNA for the CDR3 is TGTGCCAGCAGCGGACGCGGGGATGAGCAGTACTTC. Residues: CASSGRGDEQYF.

This chain links TRBV28 with TRBJ2-6; TRBD2 matches 10 bases. CDR3 length: 17 residues. Germline trimming cut 8 bases from V and 1 base from J; bases unmatched to any gene: 8. Germline V lookup: CDR1 MDHEN, CDR2 SYDVKM. The CDR3 loop is CASVAGTSVSGANVLTF. CDR3 nucleotides: TGTGCCAGCGTAGCCGGGACTAGCGTATCTGGGGCCAACGTCCTGACTTTC. Based on the CDR3 plus reference TRBV28 and TRBJ2-6, the full variable domain is DVKVTQSSRYLVKRTGEKVFLECVQDMDHENMFWYRQDPGLGLRLIYFSYDVKMKEKGDIPEGYSVSREKKERFSLILESASTNQTSMYLCASVAGTSVSGANVLTFGAGSRLTVL.

In this sample, this clonotype turned up many times. The chain links TRBV20-1 to TRBJ2-7; TRBD2 matches 10 bases. Trimming at V came to 2 bases and at J to 4 bases, leaving 2 bases not matched to a gene. The CDR3 covers 13 residues. Germline V CDR1 and CDR2: DFQATT, SNEGSKA (reference sequence). The CDR3 DNA reads TGCAGTGCTAGACCGACTAGCGGGTACGAGCAGTACTTC. Amino acids: CSARPTSGYEQYF.